This T cell receptor (beta chain) appears in the sequencing data of a study of blood T cell repertoires in COVID-19. In the study overall: COVID-19 samples from acute and convalescent phases originated in the United States, Italy and Spain.

Original analysis: It was from reference gene primer amplification that nucleated cell counts were estimated. Assay used: immunoSEQ multiplex PCR; TCRdb lists only in-frame clones, some missing. V and J calls and clone size are given by that table; D and trimming were obtained from the DNA. The table lists 10,000 to 11,000 clones, 80% of them singletons, with approximately 7.5% in the top ten. The sequenced sample was peripheral blood. The origin of this receptor is a man aged 65-85 years with active COVID-19.

Here the CDR3 reads CATAPGGGSFEKLFF. The CDR3 DNA follows: TGTGCCACCGCGCCGGGGGGGGGTTCTTTTGAAAAACTGTTTTTT. The gene calls are TRBV6-5 and TRBJ1-4, with D possibly TRBD1 on 5 matching bases. Germline-derived CDR1 and CDR2 are MNHEY and SVGAGI. The CDR3 extends over 15 amino acids. V lost 10 bases, J lost 7 bases, and 22 bases lay in between.